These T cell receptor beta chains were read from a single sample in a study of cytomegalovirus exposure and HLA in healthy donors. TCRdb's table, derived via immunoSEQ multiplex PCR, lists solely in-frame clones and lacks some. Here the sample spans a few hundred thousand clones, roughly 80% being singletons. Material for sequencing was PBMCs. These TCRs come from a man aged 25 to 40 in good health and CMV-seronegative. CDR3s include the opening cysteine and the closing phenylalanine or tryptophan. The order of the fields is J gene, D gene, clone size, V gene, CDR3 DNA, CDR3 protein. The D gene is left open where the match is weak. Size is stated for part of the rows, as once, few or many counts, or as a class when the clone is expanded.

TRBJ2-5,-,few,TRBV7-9,TGTGCCAGCAGCTTCGGACGGACACCACAAGAGACCCAGTACTTC,CASSFGRTPQETQYF
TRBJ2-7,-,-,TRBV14,TGTGCCAGCAGCCCCCCCGAAGGGGGTAAGTACGAGCAGTACTTC,CASSPPEGGKYEQYF
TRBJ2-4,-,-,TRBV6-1,TGTGCCAGCAGTGGCCGGATTCAGTACTTC,CASSGRIQYF
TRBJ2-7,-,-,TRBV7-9,TGTGCCAGCAGTCACCAGGGTTCCGAGCAGTACTTC,CASSHQGSEQYF
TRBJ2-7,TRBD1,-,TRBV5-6,TGTGCCAGCAGCTCCCTGACAGGGAGCCCCTACGAGCAGTACTTC,CASSSLTGSPYEQYF
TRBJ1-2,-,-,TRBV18,TGTGCCAGCTCCCTCGGGCGAGGGCTCAATGGCTACACCTTC,CASSLGRGLNGYTF
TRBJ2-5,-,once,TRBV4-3,TGCGCCAGCAGCCAAGCCCCCGAGAAGACCCAGTACTTC,CASSQAPEKTQYF
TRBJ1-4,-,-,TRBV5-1,TGCGCCAGCAGCTTGGGGCAGGGTAATAATGAAAAACTGTTTTTT,CASSLGQGNNEKLFF
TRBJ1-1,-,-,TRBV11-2,TGTGCCAGCAGCTCACAGGGCTTTAACACTGAAGCTTTCTTT,CASSSQGFNTEAFF
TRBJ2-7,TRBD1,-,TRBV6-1,TGTGCCAGCAGTGAAGCTGGGACAGGGGCCTACGAGCAGTACTTC,CASSEAGTGAYEQYF
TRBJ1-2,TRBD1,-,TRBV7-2,TGTGCCAGCAGTTCAGGGGGCGGCTACACCTTC,CASSSGGGYTF
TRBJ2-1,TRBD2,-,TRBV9,TGTGCCAGCAGCGCCCCCAGGACTAGCGGGGGGCTCTACAATGAGCAGTTCTTC,CASSAPRTSGGLYNEQFF
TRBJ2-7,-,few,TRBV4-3,TGCGCCAGCAGCCAAGGGAACGGGTACTCCTACGAGCAGTACTTC,CASSQGNGYSYEQYF
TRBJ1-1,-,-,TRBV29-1,TGCAGCGTTGTAAGGGGCACGGAAGCTTTCTTT,CSVVRGTEAFF
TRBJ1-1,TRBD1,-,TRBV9,TGTGCCAGCAGCGTAGGTTGGAGCGGGACAGGGAATACTGAAGCTTTCTTT,CASSVGWSGTGNTEAFF
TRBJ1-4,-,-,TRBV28,TGTGCCAGCAGTATGCAGGCTGTTGAAAAACTGTTTTTT,CASSMQAVEKLFF
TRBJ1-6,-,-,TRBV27,TGTGCCAGCAGTTCCACGACAAAGAGCACCCTCCACTTT,CASSSTTKSTLHF
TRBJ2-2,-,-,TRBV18,TGTGCCAGCTCACAGGACTCCCGGGTTGGCGGGGAGCTGTTTTTT,CASSQDSRVGGELFF
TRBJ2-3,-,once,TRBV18,TGTGCCAGCTCACCACTACGGACAGATACGCAGTATTTT,CASSPLRTDTQYF
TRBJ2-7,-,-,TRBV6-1,TGTGCCAGCAGTGAAGCATTGGCAGATTCCTACGAGCAGTACTTC,CASSEALADSYEQYF
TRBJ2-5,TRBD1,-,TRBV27,TGTGCCAGCAGTCCTCGGGACAGGGCAGAGACCCAGTACTTC,CASSPRDRAETQYF
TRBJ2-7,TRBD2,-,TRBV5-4,TGTGCCAGCAGCTCCTCTAGCGGGGCCTACGAGCAGTACTTC,CASSSSSGAYEQYF
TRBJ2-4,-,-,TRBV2,TGTGCCAGCAGTTCAATGGACAGACTTCTAGCCAAAAACATTCAGTACTTC,CASSSMDRLLAKNIQYF
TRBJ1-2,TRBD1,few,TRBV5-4,TGTGCCAGCAACCCCTCACCGGGACAGGGGTCTTATGGCTACACCTTC,CASNPSPGQGSYGYTF
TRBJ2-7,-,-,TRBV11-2,TGTGCCAGCAGCTTAATAGGGAGCTCCTACGAGCAGTACTTC,CASSLIGSSYEQYF
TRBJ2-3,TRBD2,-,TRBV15,TGTGCCACCAGCAGAGATCAGAGCGGGGGCCGCACAGATACGCAGTATTTT,CATSRDQSGGRTDTQYF
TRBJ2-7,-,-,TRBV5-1,TGCGCCAGCAGCTTGGGGGGGGTGATGATGACCGAGCAGTACTTC,CASSLGGVMMTEQYF
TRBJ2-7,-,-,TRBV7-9,TGTGCCAGCAGCTACCCAGGTCGGGGAGCCTACGAGCAGTACTTC,CASSYPGRGAYEQYF
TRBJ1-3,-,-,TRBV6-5,TGTGCCAGCAGTATTTCGGGGGTCTCTGGAAACACCATATATTTT,CASSISGVSGNTIYF
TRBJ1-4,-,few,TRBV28,TGTGCCACCTATTACGGGGGAGCTAATGAAAAACTGTTTTTT,CATYYGGANEKLFF
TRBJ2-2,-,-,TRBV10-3,TGTGCCATCAGTGAGGCCGAGGCCACCGGGGAGCTGTTTTTT,CAISEAEATGELFF
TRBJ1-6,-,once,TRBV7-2,TGTGCCAGCAGCTCGGACATCACCTATAATTCACCCCTCCACTTT,CASSSDITYNSPLHF
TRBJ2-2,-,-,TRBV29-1,TGCAGCGTTTCGACAGGACCCACCGGGGAGCTGTTTTTT,CSVSTGPTGELFF
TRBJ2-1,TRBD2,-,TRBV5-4,TGTGCCAGCAGCGCGGGACTAGCGGGGGGGCTCTACAATGAGCAGTTCTTC,CASSAGLAGGLYNEQFF
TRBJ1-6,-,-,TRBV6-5,TGTGCCAGCAGTTACTCGATTTGGGGGCGAGGTTCACCCCTCCACTTT,CASSYSIWGRGSPLHF
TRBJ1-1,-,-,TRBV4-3,TGCGCCAGCAGCCAAGACCGGAACACTGAAGCTTTCTTT,CASSQDRNTEAFF
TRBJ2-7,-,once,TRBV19,TGTGCCAGTAGTATAGGGCTACAGGGAAACGAGCAGTACTTC,CASSIGLQGNEQYF
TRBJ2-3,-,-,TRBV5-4,TGTGCCAGCAGCTTAGCCGCACCAACAGATACGCAGTATTTT,CASSLAAPTDTQYF
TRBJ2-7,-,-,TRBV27,TGTGCCAGCAGTTTCCCCCACGAGCAGTACTTC,CASSFPHEQYF
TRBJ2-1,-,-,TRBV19,TGTGCCAGTAGTATCTCCCAGGGGACTGAGCAGTTCTTC,CASSISQGTEQFF
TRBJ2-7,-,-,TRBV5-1,TGCGCCAGCAGCTTCCGGGACACGAGCCCCTACGAGCAGTACTTC,CASSFRDTSPYEQYF
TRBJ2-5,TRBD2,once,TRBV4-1,TGCGCCAGCAGCCAACAAAGCGGGGGGAACCAAGAGACCCAGTACTTC,CASSQQSGGNQETQYF
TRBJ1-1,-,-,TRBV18,TGTGCCAGCTCAGGGGCGGGAAACACTGAAGCTTTCTTT,CASSGAGNTEAFF
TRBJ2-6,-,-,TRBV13,TGTGCCAGCAGCTTAGGTCAGGGAAAGCGGGCCAACGTCCTGACTTTC,CASSLGQGKRANVLTF